This T cell receptor beta chain was obtained from a study of T cell responses to AZD1222 COVID-19 vaccine. About the research overall: Second-dose intervals of approximately 4 or approximately 12 weeks were pooled.

Study-wide findings and caveats: Clonal diversity was possibly underestimated; the donors were predominantly white British and more often female.

The table came from immunoSEQ multiplex PCR; TCRdb's copy has only in-frame clones and leaves some out. The sample shows around 110,000 clones, 70% to 90% of them seen only once. As regards this clone: The target antigen is unknown.

CDR1 and CDR2 from the germline V gene are MNHEY and SVGAGI. Trimming took 8 bases from V and 1 from J, leaving 14 bases between them. The CDR3 runs 14 residues. This clonotype was obtained from an adult in good health. V gene TRBV6-5 combines with J gene TRBJ1-1; maybe TRBD1 (5 bases). The sample in question was peripheral blood, obtained on day 0 of AZD1222 vaccination. The DNA for the CDR3 is TGTGCCAGCTACCTTACAGGCGAGAACACTGAAGCTTTCTTT. It is translated as CASYLTGENTEAFF.